Sequencing of this T cell receptor beta chain was carried out in a study of cytomegalovirus exposure and HLA in healthy donors. Study-level findings and limits: The authors listed some 150 TCR beta chains as cytomegalovirus-associated. In vitro checks showed that a few CMV-associated chains really do target CMV antigens. For most TCR sequences rarity was the rule, although some public TCRs occurred in many donors.

For this clone: Its antigen is still unknown.

The CDR3 length is 12 residues. V was shortened by 7 bases and J by 4 bases, with 11 bases between the two germline ends. CDR1 is SQVTM and CDR2 is ANQGSEA in the germline V gene. Among the 100 to 150 subjects of the validation cohort, separate from the roughly 670-subject first cohort, were the donors. Repertoires were generated with immunoSEQ multiplex PCR, while TCRdb's copy carries only in-frame clones and drops some. The sample shows roughly 100,000 clones, roughly nine tenths of them seen only once. Sequenced: PBMCs. The chain uses TRBV29-1 and TRBJ1-3; D is unresolved. This TCR was sampled from a woman between 18 and 29 years old in good health and CMV-seropositive. CDR3 coding DNA: TGCAGCGGGGCGGCGGGGGGAAACACCATATATTTT. Protein product: CSGAAGGNTIYF.